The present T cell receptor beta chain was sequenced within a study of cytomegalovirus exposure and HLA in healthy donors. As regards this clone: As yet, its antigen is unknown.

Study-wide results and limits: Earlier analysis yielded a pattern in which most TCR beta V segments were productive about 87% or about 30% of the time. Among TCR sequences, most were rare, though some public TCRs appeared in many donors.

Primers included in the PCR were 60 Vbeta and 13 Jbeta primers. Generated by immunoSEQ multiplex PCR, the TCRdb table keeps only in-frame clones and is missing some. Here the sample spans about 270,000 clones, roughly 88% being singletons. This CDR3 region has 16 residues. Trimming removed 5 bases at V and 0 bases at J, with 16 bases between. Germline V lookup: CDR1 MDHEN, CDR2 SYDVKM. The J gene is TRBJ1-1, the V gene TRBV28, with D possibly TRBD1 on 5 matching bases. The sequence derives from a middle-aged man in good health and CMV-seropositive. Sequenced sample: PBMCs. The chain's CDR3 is CASSPLLGALNTEAFF. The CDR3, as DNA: TGTGCCAGCAGTCCGCTTTTAGGGGCGTTGAACACTGAAGCTTTCTTT.